These 28 T cell receptor beta chains were all obtained from the same sample, sequenced in a study of T-cell memory formation after mild COVID-19. In TCRdb, the 5' RACE reads were re-called with MiXCR into one record per CDR3 protein. The sample lists hundreds of thousands of distinct CDR3 sequences; 15% to 20% were seen once. The sequenced sample was PBMCs or a T cell subset sorted from them (not recorded which). The receptors were gathered from a man aged 18 to 30 who had mild COVID-19 (a few samples of this study predate the infection). Cell type and time point are not known.

There are a few counts of this clonotype. CDR3 coding DNA: TGTGCCAGCAGCGTAGCCCGACAGGGCCACAATGAGCAGTTCTTC. Translation: CASSVARQGHNEQFF. This chain links TRBV9 with TRBJ2-1; 7 bases map to TRBD1. The V gene's germline CDR1 is SGDLS and CDR2 YYNGEE. Losses at the gene ends were 0 bases for V and 5 bases for J; bases not matched to a gene: 5. The CDR3 spans 15 residues.

The rearrangement joins TRBV5-1 to TRBJ2-1; D unclear. Germline V lookup: CDR1 SGHRS, CDR2 YFSETQ. V dropped 2 bases and J dropped 0 bases, with 12 bases sitting between them. CDR3 length: 16 residues. CDR3 amino acids: CASSLVEASSYNEQFF. The CDR3 DNA follows: TGCGCCAGCAGCTTAGTGGAAGCGAGCTCCTACAATGAGCAGTTCTTC. The full variable domain, completed using reference TRBV5-1 and TRBJ2-1, is KAGVTQTPRYLIKTRGQQVTLSCSPISGHRSVSWYQQTPGQGLQFLFEYFSETQRNKGNFPGRFSGRQFSNSRSEMNVSTLELGDSALYLCASSLVEASSYNEQFFGPGTRLTVL.

This clonotype showed up just a few times. The gene calls are TRBV4-2 and TRBJ2-3; D might be TRBD1 or TRBD2, each matching 5 bases. The V and J ends lost 7 bases and 0 bases respectively, with 14 bases between them. The CDR3 runs 15 residues. Germline V gene sequence: CDR1 LGHNA, CDR2 YNFKEQ. The CDR3 sequence is CASTPGRFSTDTQYF. The CDR3 nucleotides are TGTGCCAGCACCCCGGGACGGTTTAGCACAGATACGCAGTATTTT.

This clonotype was recorded a few times. The chain joins TRBV18 to TRBJ1-2; the match to TRBD1 covers 9 bases. Germline trimming cut 2 bases from V and 5 bases from J; bases unmatched to any gene: 6. The CDR3 is made up of 15 amino acids. Germline loops: CDR1 KGHSH, CDR2 LQKENI. The CDR3 region is CASSPVQGAQYGYTF. Written as DNA, the CDR3 is TGTGCCAGCTCACCAGTACAGGGGGCACAGTATGGCTACACCTTC. The whole variable domain, remainder taken from reference TRBV18 and TRBJ1-2, is NAGVMQNPRHLVRRRGQEARLRCSPMKGHSHVYWYRQLPEEGLKFMVYLQKENIIDESGMPKERFSAEFPKEGPSILRIQQVVRGDSAAYFCASSPVQGAQYGYTFGSGTRLTVV.

This clonotype was observed a few times. The chain recombines TRBV5-1 with TRBJ1-1; unclear D gene. Looked up from germline, CDR1 is SGHRS and CDR2 is YFSETQ. The CDR3 has 13 amino acids. V lost 0 bases to trimming and J lost 6 bases, with 9 bases between them. CDR3 in DNA: TGCGCCAGCAGCTTGGGAATTGGGGCTGAAGCTTTCTTT. This codes for CASSLGIGAEAFF.

This clonotype has just a few counts. The rearrangement uses TRBV7-2 and TRBJ2-7; D may be TRBD2 (6 bases). Looked up from germline, CDR1 is SGHTA and CDR2 is FQGNSA. The CDR3 is made up of 13 amino acids. The V gene lost 4 bases and the J gene lost 7 bases, with 14 bases spanning the gap. The CDR3 reads CASSSTHRGEQYV. The CDR3 nucleotides are TGTGCCAGCAGCTCCACACACCGGGGGGAGCAGTACGTC.

This clonotype was seen a handful of times. J is TRBJ2-2 and V is TRBV7-2; 9 nucleotides line up with TRBD2. Germline lookup yields CDR1 SGHTA and CDR2 FQGNSA. CDR3 size: 14 residues. Trimming at V came to 4 bases and at J to 6 bases, leaving 3 bases not matched to a gene. CDR3 sequence: CASSSVAGAGELFF. The CDR3 DNA follows: TGTGCCAGCAGCTCCGTAGCGGGGGCCGGGGAGCTGTTTTTT.

There are a few counts of this clonotype. The chain links TRBV6-1 to TRBJ2-7; D tentatively fits TRBD1 or TRBD2 (6 bases each). Germline CDR1 reads MNHNS; CDR2 reads SASEGT. The ends were cut back, 2 bases at V and 6 bases at J, with 14 bases in the middle. The length of the CDR3 is 14 residues. For the CDR3, the DNA is TGTGCCAGCAGTGAAAAGGGGGGTCGAAGCGAGCAGTACGTC. It specifies CASSEKGGRSEQYV.

This clonotype has only a few counts. The V gene is TRBV7-9, the J gene TRBJ2-1, with D hard to call. The CDR3 covers 12 residues. Looked up from germline, CDR1 is SEHNR and CDR2 is FQNEAQ (reference sequence). The V end was cut by 3 bases, the J end by 6 bases, with 6 bases between. The CDR3 sequence: CASSFEVNEQFF. CDR3 DNA sequence: TGTGCCAGCAGCTTTGAAGTCAATGAGCAGTTCTTC.

V and J are TRBV7-3 and TRBJ2-5; D not resolved. Germline CDR1 and CDR2: SGHTA and FQGTGA. With 5 bases removed from V and 5 bases from J, the gap between germline ends came to 15 bases. The CDR3 contains 14 residues. The DNA for the CDR3 is TGTGCCAGCAGCCCCTCTAGGAAGGGTGAGACCCAGTACTTC. It yields the protein CASSPSRKGETQYF.

At least ten counts were recorded for this clonotype. The V call is TRBV7-2, the J call TRBJ2-1; D possibly corresponds to TRBD1 (5 bases). The V gene lost 5 bases and the J gene lost 10 bases, with 12 bases spanning the gap. Germline CDR1 is SGHTA and CDR2 is FQGNSA. This CDR3 is 12 amino acids long. The CDR3 here is CASSTQGLEQFF. The DNA for the CDR3 is TGTGCCAGCAGCACTCAGGGCTTAGAGCAGTTCTTC.

This sequence joins TRBV3-1 and TRBJ2-2, with D possibly matching TRBD2 (5 bases). Germline CDR1 reads LGHDT; CDR2 reads YNNKEL (reference sequence). This CDR3 has 15 amino acids. Trimming removed 4 bases at V and 0 bases at J, with 9 bases between. The CDR3 nucleotides are TGTGCCAGCAGCCGGACTGCCGCGAACACCGGGGAGCTGTTTTTT. As protein: CASSRTAANTGELFF.

V gene TRBV29-1 combines with J gene TRBJ2-5; D not resolved. The germline V gene has CDR1 SQVTM and CDR2 ANQGSEA. Trimming took off 3 bases at V and 5 bases at J, with 13 bases between the two ends. The CDR3 consists of 13 residues. The CDR3 DNA reads as TGCAGCGTTGACGGTGGGGTTAGGGAGACCCAGTACTTC. Its translation is CSVDGGVRETQYF.

The V and J genes are TRBV20-1 and TRBJ1-2; D remains ambiguous. The CDR3 totals 9 residues. Trimming shortened V by 0 bases and J by 8 bases, and 1 base separated the two germline ends. Germline CDR1 and CDR2: DFQATT and SNEGSKA (reference sequence). This chain's CDR3 is CSARDGYTF. In DNA form, the CDR3 reads TGCAGTGCTAGAGACGGCTACACCTTC.

The V and J genes are TRBV7-9 and TRBJ1-1, with no clear D. This CDR3 region has 16 residues. The germline V gene has CDR1 SEHNR and CDR2 FQNEAQ (reference sequence). Trimming cost V 1 base and J 5 bases, with 17 bases left between them. CDR3 protein: CASSLDPGPGRTEAFF. CDR3 bases: TGTGCCAGCAGCTTAGATCCCGGTCCGGGAAGGACTGAAGCTTTCTTT. Full variable domain (missing parts from reference TRBV7-9 and TRBJ1-1): DTGVSQNPRHKITKRGQNVTFRCDPISEHNRLYWYRQTLGQGPEFLTYFQNEAQLEKSRLLSDRFSAERPKGSFSTLEIQRTEQGDSAMYLCASSLDPGPGRTEAFFGQGTRLTVV.

J is TRBJ2-7 and V is TRBV7-9; D is uncertain. The CDR3 runs to 14 residues. CDR1 is SEHNR, CDR2 FQNEAQ, per germline (reference sequence). The V and J ends lost 4 bases and 2 bases respectively, with 12 bases between them. The DNA for the CDR3 is TGTGCCAGCAGCTCTACCCGGCAGACCTACGAGCAGTACGTC. Encoded protein: CASSSTRQTYEQYV.

This chain uses TRBV7-6 with TRBJ2-7; D perhaps matches TRBD1 (5 bases). V lost 5 bases and J 3 bases, leaving 17 bases between the germline ends. The CDR3 is 15 residues long. CDR1 is SGHVS, CDR2 FNYEAQ, per germline. CDR3 in DNA: TGTGCCAGCAGCCGGAGCGACCAGGGAAGCTACGAGCAGTACTTC. Amino acid sequence: CASSRSDQGSYEQYF.

This clonotype was picked up many times. The chain has TRBV6-5 and TRBJ1-1; D remains unclear. The germline V gene has CDR1 MNHEY and CDR2 SVGAGI. The CDR3 has 13 amino acids. V lost 2 bases and J lost 8, with 12 bases in between. This CDR3 reads CASSYASYWEAFF. CDR3 coding DNA: TGTGCCAGCAGTTACGCGTCATATTGGGAAGCTTTCTTT.

The V call is TRBV2, the J call TRBJ2-7; D is undetermined. Germline V CDR1 and CDR2: SNHLY, FYNNEI. The CDR3 runs to 11 residues. The V end lost 4 bases, the J end lost 11 bases, and 12 bases lay between the germline ends. The CDR3 is CASSGGRNKYV. The CDR3 bases are TGTGCCAGCAGTGGGGGTAGAAATAAGTACGTC.

This clonotype turned up a few times. The chain couples TRBV6-2 or TRBV6-3 to TRBJ1-1; TRBD1 is a possible D gene (5 bases). The CDR3 totals 13 residues. Germline V gene lookup returns CDR1 MNHEY and CDR2 SVGEGT. The ends were cut back, 6 bases at V and 4 bases at J, with 12 bases in the middle. As DNA, the CDR3 is TGTGCCAGCAGATGGGACGGGGGCACTGAAGCTTTCTTT. Its translation is CASRWDGGTEAFF.

The gene calls are TRBV19 and TRBJ1-2; D is undetermined. This CDR3 is built from 15 residues. In germline, CDR1 is LNHDA, CDR2 SQIVND (reference sequence). V lost 6 bases and J lost 4, with 18 bases in between. This CDR3 is CASRTRPAEVYGYTF. In nucleotides, the CDR3 is TGTGCCAGTAGAACACGGCCAGCCGAGGTCTATGGCTACACCTTC.

The V gene is TRBV18, the J gene TRBJ1-4; D gene uncertain. CDR1 and CDR2 (germline): KGHSH, LQKENI. CDR3 length equals 14 residues. V shed 6 bases and J shed 7 bases, with 15 bases lying between them. CDR3 residues: CASSPKAFPEKLFF. As DNA, the CDR3 is TGTGCCAGCTCGCCGAAGGCGTTTCCTGAAAAACTGTTTTTT.

This clonotype was seen more than once but under ten times. This rearrangement joins TRBV4-1 to TRBJ2-3; the match to TRBD1 covers 9 bases. V lost 1 base to trimming and J lost 3 bases; unmatched junction nucleotides: 5. The CDR3 consists of 16 residues. Germline CDR1 is MGHRA and CDR2 is YSYEKL. The CDR3 DNA is TGCGCCAGCAGCCAAGTTGGGACAGGGTGGACAGATACGCAGTATTTT. It is translated as CASSQVGTGWTDTQYF.

Only a few counts were recorded for this clonotype. The rearrangement links TRBV7-2 to TRBJ1-1; the match to TRBD1 covers 8 bases. CDR1 is SGHTA and CDR2 is FQGNSA in the germline V gene. The CDR3 consists of 16 residues. V was pared by 0 bases and J by 0 bases, with 3 bases of the junction left unmatched. The CDR3 reads CASSLAQGAVNTEAFF. For the CDR3, the DNA is TGTGCCAGCAGCTTAGCGCAGGGGGCTGTGAACACTGAAGCTTTCTTT.

This rearrangement joins TRBV7-8 to TRBJ2-2; D perhaps matches TRBD2 (6 bases). V was pared by 3 bases and J by 0 bases, with 11 bases between. Germline values: CDR1 SGHVS, CDR2 FQNEAQ. This CDR3 has 16 residues. CDR3 in amino acids: CASSLWAGPNTGELFF. The CDR3, as DNA: TGTGCCAGCAGCTTGTGGGCGGGACCGAACACCGGGGAGCTGTTTTTT.

This clonotype turned up a few times. The V gene is TRBV7-2, the J gene TRBJ2-1; 7 nucleotides agree with TRBD1. The CDR3 runs 15 residues. Germline V CDR1 and CDR2: SGHTA, FQGNSA. With 1 base clipped from V and 4 bases from J, the junction kept 4 bases outside the gene matches. The CDR3 DNA reads TGTGCCAGCAGCTTAGTCGAGGGGGCGTACAATGAGCAGTTCTTC. This translates into CASSLVEGAYNEQFF. Combining the CDR3 with reference TRBV7-2 and TRBJ2-1 gives the whole variable domain GAGVSQSPSNKVTEKGKDVELRCDPISGHTALYWYRQSLGQGLEFLIYFQGNSAPDKSGLPSDRFSAERTGGSVSTLTIQRTQQEDSAVYLCASSLVEGAYNEQFFGPGTRLTVL.

The rearrangement links TRBV7-9 to TRBJ2-5; D perhaps matches TRBD2 (5 bases). CDR3 length: 18 amino acids. The V gene lost 3 bases and the J gene lost 5 bases, with 25 bases spanning the gap. Germline V gene data show CDR1 as SEHNR and CDR2 as FQNEAQ (reference sequence). The CDR3 protein is CASSLASRGLGDMETQYF. In DNA, the CDR3 is TGTGCCAGCAGCTTGGCTAGTAGAGGGCTTGGCGATATGGAGACCCAGTACTTC.

There are many counts of this clonotype. This chain links TRBV12-3 or TRBV12-4 with TRBJ2-5, with 8 positions matching TRBD1. The CDR3 sequence is 14 residues long. J was trimmed by 4 bases and V by 5 bases; bases with no gene match: 6. CDR3 amino acids: CASSTGQGVETQYF. The CDR3 coding sequence is TGTGCCAGCAGTACAGGACAGGGAGTAGAGACCCAGTACTTC.